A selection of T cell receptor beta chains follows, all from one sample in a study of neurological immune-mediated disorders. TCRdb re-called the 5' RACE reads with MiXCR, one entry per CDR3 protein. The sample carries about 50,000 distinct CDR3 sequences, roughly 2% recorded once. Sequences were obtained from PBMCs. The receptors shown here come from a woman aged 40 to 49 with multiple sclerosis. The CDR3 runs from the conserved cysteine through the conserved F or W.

CDR3: CASSEPINTGELFF
V: TRBV25-1

CDR3: CASSQDGTSPTYEQYF
V: TRBV4-2

CDR3: CSATEPGSYGYTF
V: TRBV20-1

CDR3: CSASPWESYGYTF
V: TRBV20-1

CDR3: CASSSGSLRSPLHF
V: TRBV7-9

CDR3: CASSPGGNQPQHF
V: TRBV18

CDR3: CASSYGQRIEAFF
V: TRBV5-6

CDR3: CASHDGQFTGELFF
V: TRBV12-5

CDR3: CASSYSAVREQYF
V: TRBV6-6

CDR3: CASSLSGNTYGYTF
V: TRBV27

CDR3: CASSDPMSSYNEQFF
V: TRBV5-1

CDR3: CASSLKTVSYEQYF
V: TRBV7-2

CDR3: CASANKPSYEQYF
V: TRBV6-5

CDR3: CSARDPTGGKDGYTF
V: TRBV20-1

CDR3: CASSSLGLAGSGANVLTF
V: TRBV6-5

CDR3: CSAGFGQGEETQYF
V: TRBV20-1

CDR3: CASTGGGHNEQFF
V: TRBV11-3

CDR3: CASSSDSPQLGSPLHF
V: TRBV5-1

CDR3: CASSLGQTNEKLFF
V: TRBV5-1

CDR3: CASSLEQPRNNEQFF
V: TRBV5-1

CDR3: CASSSGESGYTF
V: TRBV3-1

CDR3: CASSQGRTSGNTIYF
V: TRBV3-1

CDR3: CASRPGTDTQYF
V: TRBV19

CDR3: CSAAEDPNYGYTF
V: TRBV20-1

CDR3: CASRQGAQPQHF
V: TRBV7-2

CDR3: CASSLEMNTEAFF
V: TRBV5-1

CDR3: CASSLAGGGRHGYTF
V: TRBV5-1

CDR3: CASSLVLAGDTDTQYF
V: TRBV7-9

CDR3: CASSSRDRGGNEQFF
V: TRBV7-6

CDR3: CASSLSGGATGELFF
V: TRBV7-2

CDR3: CSALTVSGNTIYF
V: TRBV20-1

CDR3: CASSPRRTSGGEDTQYF
V: TRBV7-8

CDR3: CASSLAGLGGYTF
V: TRBV12-3/TRBV12-4

CDR3: CASSERGSPQYF
V: TRBV2

CDR3: CASSPGQGGYGYTF
V: TRBV7-6

CDR3: CSATGKAWSTGELFF
V: TRBV20-1